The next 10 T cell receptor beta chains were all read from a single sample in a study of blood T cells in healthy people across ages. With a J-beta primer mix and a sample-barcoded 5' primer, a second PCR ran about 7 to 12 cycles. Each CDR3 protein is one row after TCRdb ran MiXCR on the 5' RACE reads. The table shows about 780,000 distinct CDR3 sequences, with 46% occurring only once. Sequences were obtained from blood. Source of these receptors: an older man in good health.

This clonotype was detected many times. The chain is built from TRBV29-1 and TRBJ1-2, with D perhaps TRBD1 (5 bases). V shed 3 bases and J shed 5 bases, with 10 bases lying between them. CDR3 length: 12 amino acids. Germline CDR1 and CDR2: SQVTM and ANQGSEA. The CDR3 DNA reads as TGCAGCGTTGATACGGGGGGGTATGGCTACACCTTC. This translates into CSVDTGGYGYTF.

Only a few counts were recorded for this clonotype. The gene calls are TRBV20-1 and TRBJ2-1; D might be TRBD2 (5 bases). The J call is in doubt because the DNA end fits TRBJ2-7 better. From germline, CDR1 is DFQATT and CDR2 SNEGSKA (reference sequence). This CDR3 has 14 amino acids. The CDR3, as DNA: TGCTCCAAGCACCTGGCGGGCTCCTACAATGAGCAGTACTTC. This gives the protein CSKHLAGSYNEQYF.

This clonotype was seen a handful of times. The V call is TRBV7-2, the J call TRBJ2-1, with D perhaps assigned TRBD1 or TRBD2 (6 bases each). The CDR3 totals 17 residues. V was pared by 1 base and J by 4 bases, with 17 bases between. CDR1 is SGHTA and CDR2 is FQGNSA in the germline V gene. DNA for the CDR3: TGTGCCAGCAGCTTAGAAATGGGGGGCGCCCCTTACAATGAGCAGTTCTTC. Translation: CASSLEMGGAPYNEQFF.

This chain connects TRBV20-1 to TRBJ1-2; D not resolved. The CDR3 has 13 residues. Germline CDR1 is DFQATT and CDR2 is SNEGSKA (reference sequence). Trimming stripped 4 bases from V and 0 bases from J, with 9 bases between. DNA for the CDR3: TGCAGTGCTATTACAACCTCTAACTATGGCTACACCTTC. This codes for CSAITTSNYGYTF.

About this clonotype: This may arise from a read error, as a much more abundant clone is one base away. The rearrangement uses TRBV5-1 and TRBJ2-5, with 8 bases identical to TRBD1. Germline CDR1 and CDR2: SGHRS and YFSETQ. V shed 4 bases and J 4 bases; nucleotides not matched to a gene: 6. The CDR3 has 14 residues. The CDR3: CASSRGTGRETQYF. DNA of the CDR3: TGCGCCAGCAGCAGAGGGACAGGAAGAGAGACCCAGTACTTC.

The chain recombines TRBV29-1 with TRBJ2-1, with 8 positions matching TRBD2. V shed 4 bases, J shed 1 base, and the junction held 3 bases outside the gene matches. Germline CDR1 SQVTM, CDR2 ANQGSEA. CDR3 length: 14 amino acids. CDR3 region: CSVAPSGSYNEQFF. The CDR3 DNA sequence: TGCAGCGTTGCCCCTAGCGGGTCCTACAATGAGCAGTTCTTC.

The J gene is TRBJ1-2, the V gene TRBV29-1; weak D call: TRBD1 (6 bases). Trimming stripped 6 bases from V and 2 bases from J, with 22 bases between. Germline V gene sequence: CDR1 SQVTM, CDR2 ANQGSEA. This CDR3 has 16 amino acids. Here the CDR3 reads CSVHNLPGAFNYGYTF. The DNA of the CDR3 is TGCAGCGTCCACAACCTACCAGGGGCATTCAACTATGGCTACACCTTC. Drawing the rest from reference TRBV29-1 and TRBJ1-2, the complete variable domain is SAVISQKPSRDICQRGTSLTIQCQVDSQVTMMFWYRQQPGQSLTLIATANQGSEATYESGFVIDKFPISRPNLTFSTLTVSNMSPEDSSIYLCSVHNLPGAFNYGYTFGSGTRLTVV.

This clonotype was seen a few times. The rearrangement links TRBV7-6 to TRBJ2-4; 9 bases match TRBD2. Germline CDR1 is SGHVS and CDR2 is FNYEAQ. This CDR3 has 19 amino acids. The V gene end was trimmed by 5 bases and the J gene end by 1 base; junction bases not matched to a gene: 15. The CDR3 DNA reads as TGTGCCAGCAGCCCGACCGGGACTAGCTTCCTTGACGCCAAAAACATTCAGTACTTC. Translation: CASSPTGTSFLDAKNIQYF.

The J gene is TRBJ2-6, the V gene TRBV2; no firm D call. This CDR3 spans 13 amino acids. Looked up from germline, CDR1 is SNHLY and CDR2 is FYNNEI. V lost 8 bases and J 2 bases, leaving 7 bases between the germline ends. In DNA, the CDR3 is TGTGCCAGCGCGTCCCCTGGGGCCAACGTCCTGACTTTC. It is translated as CASASPGANVLTF.

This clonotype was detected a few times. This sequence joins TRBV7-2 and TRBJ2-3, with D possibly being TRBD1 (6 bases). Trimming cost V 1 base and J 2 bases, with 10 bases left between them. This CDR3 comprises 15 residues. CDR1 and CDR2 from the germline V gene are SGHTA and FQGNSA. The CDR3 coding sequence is TGTGCCAGCAGCTTAGGGGACATCAACACAGATACGCAGTATTTT. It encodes CASSLGDINTDTQYF.